The rows below give T cell receptor beta chains drawn from one sample of a study of human T cells and chemical hapten exposure. TCRdb reanalysed the RACE reads using MiXCR and keeps one entry per CDR3 protein. The profile shows around 70,000 distinct CDR3 sequences, around 6.3% of them singletons. Sequenced sample: whole blood. The source is a female donor in good health. Some clones in this sample may be carry-over from other donors' samples. The conserved cysteine and the conserved F or W are not part of the CDR3 here. Only part of the rows carry a size: once, few, many, or a class if the clone is expanded.

>TRBV6-5|few|TRBJ1-3
ASSYGGAGISGNTIY
>TRBV5-5|.|TRBJ1-5
ASSFGPLAGQPQH
>TRBV20-1|.|TRBJ2-7
SAVGRAGEQY
>TRBV7-2|many|TRBJ2-5
ASTPGVQSWETQY
>TRBV7-2|many|TRBJ1-1
ASSFGVAAEAF
>TRBV2|few|TRBJ2-7
ASSGEGSSSYEQY
>TRBV12-3/TRBV12-4|few|TRBJ2-3
ASSLRAGGVDTQY
>TRBV12-5|many|TRBJ2-6
ASGLVTSSGANVLT
>TRBV6-6|many|TRBJ2-3
ASSRGVQAASTDTQY
>TRBV7-3|many|TRBJ2-1
ASSSGPFSNEQF
>TRBV18|many|TRBJ1-3
ASSKQGASSGNTIY
>TRBV20-1|.|TRBJ2-7
SGTLLAGLYEQY
>TRBV5-4|.|TRBJ1-1
ASSSWGGATEAF
>TRBV6-5|many|TRBJ2-2
ASSATGEHTGELF
>TRBV12-5|.|TRBJ1-1
ASGLVAGNTEAF
>TRBV12-3/TRBV12-4|few|TRBJ1-1
ASSSRENTEAF
>TRBV6-6|many|TRBJ1-3
ASSSGTDSGNTIY
>TRBV7-8|many|TRBJ1-1
ASSSRDPTSGTEAF
>TRBV25-1|many|TRBJ2-7
ASSEDDREPIYEQY
>TRBV20-1|few|TRBJ1-2
SATTGQSNYGYT
>TRBV7-6|many|TRBJ2-1
ASSLDIRERNNEQF
>TRBV7-2|.|TRBJ2-7
ASSSGTGLYEQY
>TRBV7-2|few|TRBJ2-1
ASNKPGLGPFNEQF
>TRBV2|many|TRBJ2-3
ASSERSTDTQY
>TRBV29-1|many|TRBJ2-5
SVATGRVQETQY
>TRBV20-1|many|TRBJ2-3
SARALMVSGRGEDTQY
>TRBV28|many|TRBJ2-1
ASSRGTFNEQF
>TRBV28|many|TRBJ2-3
ASSLTGHESTDTQY
>TRBV19|.|TRBJ2-3
ASSLDRNTADTQY
>TRBV29-1|many|TRBJ1-2
SVETGQGDYGYT
>TRBV5-1|.|TRBJ2-3
ASSSPPDTQY
>TRBV24-1|many|TRBJ2-1
ATSDNTGTVGQF
>TRBV5-1|few|TRBJ2-2
ASSPRLAGGSTGELF
>TRBV7-9|few|TRBJ2-7
ASSLGSGTREQY
>TRBV6-5|.|TRBJ2-3
ASSYSEGARDTQY
>TRBV19|.|TRBJ2-6
ASSALGGGSGANVLT
>TRBV11-3|many|TRBJ2-3
ASSLSQLGATTGSDTQY